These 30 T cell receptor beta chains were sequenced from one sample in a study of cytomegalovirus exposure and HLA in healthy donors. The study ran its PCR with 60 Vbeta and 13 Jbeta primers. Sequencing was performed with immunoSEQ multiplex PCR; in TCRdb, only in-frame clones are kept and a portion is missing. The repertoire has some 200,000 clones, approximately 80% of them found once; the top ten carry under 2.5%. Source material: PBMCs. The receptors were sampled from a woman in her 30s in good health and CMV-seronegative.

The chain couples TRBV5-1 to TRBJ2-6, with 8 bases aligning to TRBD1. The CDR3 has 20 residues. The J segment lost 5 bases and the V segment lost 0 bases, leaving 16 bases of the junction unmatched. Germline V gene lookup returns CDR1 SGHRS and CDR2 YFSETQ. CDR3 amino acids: CASSLGLRQGASERANVLTF. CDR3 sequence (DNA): TGCGCCAGCAGCTTGGGTTTGCGGCAGGGGGCGTCTGAGAGGGCCAACGTCCTGACTTTC.

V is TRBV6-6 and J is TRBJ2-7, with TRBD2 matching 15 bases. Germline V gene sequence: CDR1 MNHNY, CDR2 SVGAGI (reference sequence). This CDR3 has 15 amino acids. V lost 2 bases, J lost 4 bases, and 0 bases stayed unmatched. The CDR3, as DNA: TGTGCCAGCAGTTACGGGACTAGCGGGAGGTACGAGCAGTACTTC. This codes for CASSYGTSGRYEQYF.

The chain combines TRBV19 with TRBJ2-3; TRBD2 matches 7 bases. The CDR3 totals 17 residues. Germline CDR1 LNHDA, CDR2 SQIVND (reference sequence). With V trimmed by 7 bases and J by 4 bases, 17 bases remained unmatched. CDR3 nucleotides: TGTGCCAGTAACAAGAGAGTGGGAGGGGTACTCTCAGATACGCAGTATTTT. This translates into CASNKRVGGVLSDTQYF. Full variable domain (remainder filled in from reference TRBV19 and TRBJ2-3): DGGITQSPKYLFRKEGQNVTLSCEQNLNHDAMYWYRQDPGQGLRLIYYSQIVNDFQKGDIAEGYSVSREKKESFPLTVTSAQKNPTAFYLCASNKRVGGVLSDTQYFGPGTRLTVL.

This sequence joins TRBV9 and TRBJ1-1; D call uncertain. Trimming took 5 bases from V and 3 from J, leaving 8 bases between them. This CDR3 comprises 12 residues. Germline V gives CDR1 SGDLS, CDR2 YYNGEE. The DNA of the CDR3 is TGTGCCAGCAGTAACCGGGACACTGAAGCTTTCTTT. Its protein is CASSNRDTEAFF.

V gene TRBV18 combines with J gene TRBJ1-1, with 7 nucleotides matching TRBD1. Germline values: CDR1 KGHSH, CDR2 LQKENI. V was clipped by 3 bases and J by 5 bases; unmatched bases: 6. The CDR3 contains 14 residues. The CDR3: CASSPTNRGTEAFF. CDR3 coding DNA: TGTGCCAGCTCACCGACCAACAGGGGAACTGAAGCTTTCTTT.

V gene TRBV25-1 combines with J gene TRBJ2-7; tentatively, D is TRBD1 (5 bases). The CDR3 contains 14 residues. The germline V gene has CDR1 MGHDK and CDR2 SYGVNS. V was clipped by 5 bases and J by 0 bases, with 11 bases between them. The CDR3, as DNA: TGTGCCAGCAGTTCGATGACAGTCTCCTACGAGCAGTACTTC. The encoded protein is CASSSMTVSYEQYF.

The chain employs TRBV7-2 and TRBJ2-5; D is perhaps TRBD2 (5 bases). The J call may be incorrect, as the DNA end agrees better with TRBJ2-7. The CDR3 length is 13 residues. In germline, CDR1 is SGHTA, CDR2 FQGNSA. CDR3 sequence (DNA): TGTGCCAGCAGCCACGGACGGGACTACGAGCAGTACTTC. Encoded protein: CASSHGRDYEQYF.

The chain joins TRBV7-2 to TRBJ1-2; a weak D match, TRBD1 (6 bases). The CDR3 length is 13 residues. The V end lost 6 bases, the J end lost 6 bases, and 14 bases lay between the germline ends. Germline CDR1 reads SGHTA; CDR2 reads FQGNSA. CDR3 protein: CASRRPGAHGYTF. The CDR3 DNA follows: TGTGCCAGCAGGAGGCCAGGGGCCCATGGCTACACCTTC. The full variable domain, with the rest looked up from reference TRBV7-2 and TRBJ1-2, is GAGVSQSPSNKVTEKGKDVELRCDPISGHTALYWYRQSLGQGLEFLIYFQGNSAPDKSGLPSDRFSAERTGGSVSTLTIQRTQQEDSAVYLCASRRPGAHGYTFGSGTRLTVV.

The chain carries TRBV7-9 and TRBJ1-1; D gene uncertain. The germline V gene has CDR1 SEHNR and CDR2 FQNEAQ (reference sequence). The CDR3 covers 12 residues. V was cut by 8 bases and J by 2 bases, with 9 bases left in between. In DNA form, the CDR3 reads TGTGCCAGCGCGAGGTCTAACACTGAAGCTTTCTTT. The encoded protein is CASARSNTEAFF. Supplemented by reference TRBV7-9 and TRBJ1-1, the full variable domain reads DTGVSQNPRHKITKRGQNVTFRCDPISEHNRLYWYRQTLGQGPEFLTYFQNEAQLEKSRLLSDRFSAERPKGSFSTLEIQRTEQGDSAMYLCASARSNTEAFFGQGTRLTVV.

The CDR3 spells CASSFLPLHEENTDTQYF. The DNA of the CDR3 is TGTGCCAGCAGCTTTCTCCCCCTCCACGAAGAGAACACAGATACGCAGTATTTT. This rearrangement joins TRBV11-2 to TRBJ2-3; D gene unclear. From germline, CDR1 is SGHAT and CDR2 FQNNGV. Between the trimmed V and J ends, which lost 3 bases and 2 bases, there was a span of 21 bases. There are 18 residues in the CDR3.

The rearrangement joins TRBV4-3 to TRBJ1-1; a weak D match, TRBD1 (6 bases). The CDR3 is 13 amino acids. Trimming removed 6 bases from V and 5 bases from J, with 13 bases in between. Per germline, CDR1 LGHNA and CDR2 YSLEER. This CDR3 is CASRPTGTTEAFF. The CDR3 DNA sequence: TGCGCCAGCAGACCTACAGGGACGACTGAAGCTTTCTTT.

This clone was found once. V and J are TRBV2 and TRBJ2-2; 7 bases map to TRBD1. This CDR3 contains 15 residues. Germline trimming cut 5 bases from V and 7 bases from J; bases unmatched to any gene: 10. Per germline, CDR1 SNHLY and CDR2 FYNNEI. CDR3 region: CASSQTGQTVGELFF. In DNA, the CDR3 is TGTGCCAGCAGTCAAACGGGACAGACCGTCGGGGAGCTGTTTTTT.

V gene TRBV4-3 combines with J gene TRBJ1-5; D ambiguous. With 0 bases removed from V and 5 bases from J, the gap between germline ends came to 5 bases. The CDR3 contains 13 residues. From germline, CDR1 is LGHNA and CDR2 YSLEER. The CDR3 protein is CASSQDHYQPQHF. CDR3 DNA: TGCGCCAGCAGCCAAGATCACTATCAGCCCCAGCATTTT.

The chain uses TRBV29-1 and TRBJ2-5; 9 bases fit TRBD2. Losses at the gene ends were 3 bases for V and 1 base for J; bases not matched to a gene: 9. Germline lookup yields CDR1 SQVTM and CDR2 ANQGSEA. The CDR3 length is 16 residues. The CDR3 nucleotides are TGCAGCGTTGACCGATATAGACTAGCGGTCCAAGAGACCCAGTACTTC. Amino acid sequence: CSVDRYRLAVQETQYF.

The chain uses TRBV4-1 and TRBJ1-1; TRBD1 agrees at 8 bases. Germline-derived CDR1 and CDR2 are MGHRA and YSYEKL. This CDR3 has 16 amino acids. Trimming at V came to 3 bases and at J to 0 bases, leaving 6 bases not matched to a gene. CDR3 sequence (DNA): TGCGCCAGCAGCCAGGTCGACAGGGGCATGAACACTGAAGCTTTCTTT. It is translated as CASSQVDRGMNTEAFF.

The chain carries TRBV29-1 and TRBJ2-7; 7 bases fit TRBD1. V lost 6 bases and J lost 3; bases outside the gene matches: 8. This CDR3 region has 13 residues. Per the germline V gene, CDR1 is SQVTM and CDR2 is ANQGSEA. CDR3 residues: CSVDRRNDYEQYF. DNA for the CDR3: TGCAGCGTGGACAGGAGAAACGACTACGAGCAGTACTTC.

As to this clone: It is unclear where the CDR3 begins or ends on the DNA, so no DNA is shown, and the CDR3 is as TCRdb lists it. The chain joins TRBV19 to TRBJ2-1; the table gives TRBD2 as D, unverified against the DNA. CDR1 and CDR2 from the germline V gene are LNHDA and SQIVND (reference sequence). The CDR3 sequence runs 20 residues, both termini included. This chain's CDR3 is CASSILAGLAGPSSYNEQFF.

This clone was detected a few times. The CDR3 spells CASSTRNTEAFF. CDR3 DNA: TGTGCCAGTAGTACCCGGAACACTGAAGCTTTCTTT. V gene TRBV19 combines with J gene TRBJ1-1; D gene ambiguous. V gave up 4 bases and J gave up 1 base, with 4 bases separating them. Germline CDR1 is LNHDA and CDR2 is SQIVND (reference sequence). This CDR3 contains 12 residues.

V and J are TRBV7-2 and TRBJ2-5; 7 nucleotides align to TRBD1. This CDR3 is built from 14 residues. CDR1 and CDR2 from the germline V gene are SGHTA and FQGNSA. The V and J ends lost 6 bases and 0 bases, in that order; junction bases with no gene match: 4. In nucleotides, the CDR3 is TGTGCCAGCAGGTTACAGGGGAACCAAGAGACCCAGTACTTC. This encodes CASRLQGNQETQYF.

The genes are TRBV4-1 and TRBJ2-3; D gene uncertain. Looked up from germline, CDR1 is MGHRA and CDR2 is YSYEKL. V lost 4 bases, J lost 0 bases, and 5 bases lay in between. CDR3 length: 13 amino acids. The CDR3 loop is CASSRLSTDTQYF. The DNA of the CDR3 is TGCGCCAGCAGCCGGCTGAGCACAGATACGCAGTATTTT.

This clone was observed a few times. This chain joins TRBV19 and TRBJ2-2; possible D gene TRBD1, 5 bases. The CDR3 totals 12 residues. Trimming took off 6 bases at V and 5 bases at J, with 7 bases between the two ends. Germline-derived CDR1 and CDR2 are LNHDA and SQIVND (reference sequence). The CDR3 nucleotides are TGTGCCAGTAGGACAGTTACCGGGGAGCTGTTTTTT. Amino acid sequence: CASRTVTGELFF.

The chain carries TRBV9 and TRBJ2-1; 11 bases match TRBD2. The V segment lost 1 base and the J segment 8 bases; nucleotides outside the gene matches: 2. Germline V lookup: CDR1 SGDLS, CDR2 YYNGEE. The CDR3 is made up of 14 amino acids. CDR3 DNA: TGTGCCAGCAGCGTAACTAGCGGGGGTGATGAGCAGTTCTTC. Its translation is CASSVTSGGDEQFF.

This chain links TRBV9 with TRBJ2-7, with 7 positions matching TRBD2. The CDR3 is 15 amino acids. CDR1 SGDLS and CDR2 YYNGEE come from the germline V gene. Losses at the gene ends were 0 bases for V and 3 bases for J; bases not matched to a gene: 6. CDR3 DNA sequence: TGTGCCAGCAGCGTAGATGCTAGCGGCGACTACGAGCAGTACTTC. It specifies CASSVDASGDYEQYF.

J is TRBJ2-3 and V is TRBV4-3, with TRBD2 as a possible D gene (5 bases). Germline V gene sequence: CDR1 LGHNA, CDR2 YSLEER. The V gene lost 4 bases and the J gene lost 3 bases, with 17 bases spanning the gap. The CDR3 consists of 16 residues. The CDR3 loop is CASSPSIASSTDTQYF. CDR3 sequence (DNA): TGCGCCAGCAGCCCCTCCATAGCGTCCTCTACAGATACGCAGTATTTT.

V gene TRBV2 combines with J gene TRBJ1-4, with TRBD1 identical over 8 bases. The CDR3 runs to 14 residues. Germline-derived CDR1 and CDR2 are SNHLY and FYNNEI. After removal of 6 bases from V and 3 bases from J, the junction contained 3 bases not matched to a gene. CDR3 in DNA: TGTGCCAGCAGAGCACAGGGGGCTAATGAAAAACTGTTTTTT. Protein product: CASRAQGANEKLFF.

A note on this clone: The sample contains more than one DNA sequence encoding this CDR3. CDR3 bases: TGTGCCAGCAGTCTTTCCTACGAGCAGTACTTC. Amino acids: CASSLSYEQYF. The rearrangement uses TRBV2 and TRBJ2-7; the D is unclear. This CDR3 has 11 amino acids. Trimming took off 5 bases at V and 1 base at J, with 3 bases between the two ends. Germline assignment: CDR1 SNHLY and CDR2 FYNNEI.

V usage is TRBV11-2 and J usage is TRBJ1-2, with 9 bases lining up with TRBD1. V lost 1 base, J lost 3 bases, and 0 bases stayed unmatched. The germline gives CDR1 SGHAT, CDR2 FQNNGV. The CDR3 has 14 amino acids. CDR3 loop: CASSLGQGDYGYTF. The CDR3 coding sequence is TGTGCCAGCAGCTTAGGACAGGGGGACTATGGCTACACCTTC.

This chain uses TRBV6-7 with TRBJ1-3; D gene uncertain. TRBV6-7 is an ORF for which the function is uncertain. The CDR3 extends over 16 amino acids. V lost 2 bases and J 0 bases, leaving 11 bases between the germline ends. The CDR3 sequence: CASSYRAGSSGNTIYF. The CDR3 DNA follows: TGTGCCAGCAGTTACCGCGCTGGGAGCTCTGGAAACACCATATATTTT.

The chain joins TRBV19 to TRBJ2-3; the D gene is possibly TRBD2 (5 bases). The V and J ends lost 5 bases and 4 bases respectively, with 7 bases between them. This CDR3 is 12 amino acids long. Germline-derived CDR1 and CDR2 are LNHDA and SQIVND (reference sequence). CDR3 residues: CASSLRADTQYF. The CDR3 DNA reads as TGTGCCAGTAGTTTGAGGGCAGATACGCAGTATTTT.

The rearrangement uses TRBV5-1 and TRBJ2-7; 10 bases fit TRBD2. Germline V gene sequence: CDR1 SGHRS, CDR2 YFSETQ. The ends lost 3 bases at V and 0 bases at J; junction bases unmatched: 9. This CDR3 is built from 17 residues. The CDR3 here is CASSSRTTSGYSYEQYF. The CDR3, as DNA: TGCGCCAGCAGCTCCCGGACGACTAGCGGGTACTCCTACGAGCAGTACTTC.